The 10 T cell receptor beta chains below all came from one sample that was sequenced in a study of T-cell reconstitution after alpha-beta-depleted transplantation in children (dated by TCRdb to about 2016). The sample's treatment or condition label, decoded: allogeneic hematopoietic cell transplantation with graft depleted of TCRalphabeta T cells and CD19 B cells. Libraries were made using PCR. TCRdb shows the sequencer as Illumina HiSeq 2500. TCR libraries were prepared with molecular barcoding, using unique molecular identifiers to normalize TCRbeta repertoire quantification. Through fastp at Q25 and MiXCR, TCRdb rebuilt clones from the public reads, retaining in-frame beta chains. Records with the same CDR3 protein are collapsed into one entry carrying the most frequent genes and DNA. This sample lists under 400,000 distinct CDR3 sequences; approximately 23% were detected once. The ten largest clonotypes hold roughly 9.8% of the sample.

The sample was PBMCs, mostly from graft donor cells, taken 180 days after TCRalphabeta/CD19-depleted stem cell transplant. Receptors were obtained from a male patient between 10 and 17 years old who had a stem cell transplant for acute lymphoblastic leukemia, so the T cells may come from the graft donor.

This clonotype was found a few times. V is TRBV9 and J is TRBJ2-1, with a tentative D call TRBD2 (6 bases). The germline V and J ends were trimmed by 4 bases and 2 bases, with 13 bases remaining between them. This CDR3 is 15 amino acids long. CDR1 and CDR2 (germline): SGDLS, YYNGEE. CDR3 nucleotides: TGTGCCAGCAGCTCTCGGGAGAGGGCCTACAATGAGCAGTTCTTC. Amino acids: CASSSRERAYNEQFF.

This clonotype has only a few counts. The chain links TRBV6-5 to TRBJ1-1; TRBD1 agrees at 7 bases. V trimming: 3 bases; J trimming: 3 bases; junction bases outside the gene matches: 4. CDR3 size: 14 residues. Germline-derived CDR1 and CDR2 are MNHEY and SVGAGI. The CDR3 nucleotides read TGTGCCAGCAGTTATAGGAGGGGGCACACTGAAGCTTTCTTT. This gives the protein CASSYRRGHTEAFF.

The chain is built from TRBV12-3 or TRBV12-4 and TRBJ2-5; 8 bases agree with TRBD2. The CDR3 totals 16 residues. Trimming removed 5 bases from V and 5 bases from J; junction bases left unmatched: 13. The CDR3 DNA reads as TGTGCCAGCAGTCGAGGGACTAGTCCGCGGGGGGAGACCCAGTACTTC. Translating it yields CASSRGTSPRGETQYF.

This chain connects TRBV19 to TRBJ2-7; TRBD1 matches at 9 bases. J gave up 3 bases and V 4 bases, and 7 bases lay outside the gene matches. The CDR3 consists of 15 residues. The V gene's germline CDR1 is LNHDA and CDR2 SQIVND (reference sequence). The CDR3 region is CASSTGTGRGYEQYF. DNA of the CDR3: TGTGCCAGTAGTACCGGGACAGGGAGAGGCTACGAGCAGTACTTC.

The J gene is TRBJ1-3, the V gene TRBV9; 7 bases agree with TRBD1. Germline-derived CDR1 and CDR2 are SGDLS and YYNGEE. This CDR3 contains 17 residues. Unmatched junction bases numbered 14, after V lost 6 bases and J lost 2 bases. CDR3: CASIFMTGMVAGNTIYF. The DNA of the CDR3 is TGTGCCAGCATCTTCATGACAGGGATGGTCGCTGGAAACACCATATATTTT. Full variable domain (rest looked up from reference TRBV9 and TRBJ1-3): DSGVTQTPKHLITATGQRVTLRCSPRSGDLSVYWYQQSLDQGLQFLIQYYNGEERAKGNILERFSAQQFPDLHSELNLSSLELGDSALYFCASIFMTGMVAGNTIYFGEGSWLTVV.

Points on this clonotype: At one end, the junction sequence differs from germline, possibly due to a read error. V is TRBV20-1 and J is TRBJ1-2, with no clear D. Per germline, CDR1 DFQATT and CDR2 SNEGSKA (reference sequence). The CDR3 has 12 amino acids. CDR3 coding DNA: TGCAGTGCTAGCCCTTTCGACACTAAGGGTTTCTTC. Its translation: CSASPFDTKGFF.

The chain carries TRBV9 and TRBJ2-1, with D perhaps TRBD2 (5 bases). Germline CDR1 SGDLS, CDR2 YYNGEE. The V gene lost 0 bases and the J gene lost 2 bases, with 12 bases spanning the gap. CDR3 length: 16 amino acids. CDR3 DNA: TGTGCCAGCAGCGTAGTCGGCAGGAGGACCTACAATGAGCAGTTCTTC. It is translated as CASSVVGRRTYNEQFF.

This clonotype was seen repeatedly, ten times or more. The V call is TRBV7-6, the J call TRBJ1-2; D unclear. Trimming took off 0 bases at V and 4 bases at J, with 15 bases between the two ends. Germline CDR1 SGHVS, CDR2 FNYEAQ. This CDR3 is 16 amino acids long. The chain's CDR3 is CASSLAGWGSGYGYTF. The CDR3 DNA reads TGTGCCAGCAGCTTAGCTGGCTGGGGATCAGGCTATGGCTACACCTTC.

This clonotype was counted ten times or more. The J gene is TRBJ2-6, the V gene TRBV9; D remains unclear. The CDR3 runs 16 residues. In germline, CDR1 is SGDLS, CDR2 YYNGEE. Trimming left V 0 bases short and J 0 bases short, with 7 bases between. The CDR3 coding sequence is TGTGCCAGCAGCGTAGATGTGAACTCTGGGGCCAACGTCCTGACTTTC. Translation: CASSVDVNSGANVLTF.

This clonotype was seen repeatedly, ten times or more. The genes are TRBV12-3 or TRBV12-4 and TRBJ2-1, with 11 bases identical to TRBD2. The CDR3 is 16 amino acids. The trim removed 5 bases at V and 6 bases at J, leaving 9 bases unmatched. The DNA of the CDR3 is TGTGCCAGCAGTCCCGTTAGCGGGAGGGCCGGCAATGAGCAGTTCTTC. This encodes CASSPVSGRAGNEQFF.